The 13 T cell receptor beta chains given below trace back to one sample, sequenced in a study of early T cells in non-severe SARS-CoV-2 infection. In TCRdb, the 5' RACE reads were re-called with MiXCR into one record per CDR3 protein. The sample shows about 28,000 distinct CDR3 sequences, about 4.6% of them seen only once. The specimen was whole blood, collected at baseline. The receptors stem from an adult who was a healthcare worker with PCR-confirmed SARS-CoV-2 infection or an uninfected control (not recorded which).

This clonotype has only a few counts. This rearrangement joins TRBV18 to TRBJ2-2, with D hard to call. The V end was cut by 3 bases, the J end by 0 bases, with 11 bases between. Germline CDR1 reads KGHSH; CDR2 reads LQKENI. The CDR3 is 16 amino acids. CDR3 in DNA: TGTGCCAGCTCACCTTACAGAGAGCCGAACACCGGGGAGCTGTTTTTT. This translates into CASSPYREPNTGELFF.

This clonotype was detected many times. V gene TRBV19 combines with J gene TRBJ2-4; TRBD1 matches 11 bases. This CDR3 contains 15 residues. V was clipped by 5 bases and J by 6 bases; unmatched bases: 6. In germline, CDR1 is LNHDA, CDR2 SQIVND (reference sequence). The CDR3 region has the DNA TGTGCCAGTAGTCCCCGGGGGACAGGGGGAAACATTCAGTACTTC. Residues: CASSPRGTGGNIQYF.

At least ten counts were recorded for this clonotype. The rearrangement links TRBV10-3 to TRBJ2-3; 9 bases line up with TRBD1. With 3 bases clipped from V and 2 bases from J, the junction kept 3 bases outside the gene matches. The CDR3 is 15 residues long. CDR1 is ENHRY, CDR2 SYGVKD, per germline. In DNA, the CDR3 is TGTGCCATCAGTGAAGGACAGGGGAACACAGATACGCAGTATTTT. As protein: CAISEGQGNTDTQYF.

This clonotype was recorded at least ten times. The rearrangement joins TRBV25-1 to TRBJ1-2; D gene uncertain. The germline CDR1 and CDR2 sequences are MGHDK and SYGVNS. The V end was cut by 6 bases, the J end by 1 base, with 6 bases between. There are 12 residues in the CDR3. CDR3 sequence reads: CASSWDNYGYTF. CDR3 nucleotides: TGTGCCAGCAGCTGGGATAACTATGGCTACACCTTC.

This clonotype occurred many times. The genes are TRBV12-5 and TRBJ1-1, with D perhaps matching TRBD1 (6 bases). This CDR3 spans 15 amino acids. Germline loops: CDR1 LGHNT, CDR2 FRNRAP. Trimming stripped 0 bases from V and 6 bases from J, with 14 bases between. The CDR3 nucleotides are TGTGCTAGTGGTTTGGTACTATCCAGGGGCCCTGAAGCTTTCTTT. It yields the protein CASGLVLSRGPEAFF.

This clonotype is classed as medium-sized. This chain uses TRBV12-3 or TRBV12-4 with TRBJ2-3, with D possibly being TRBD2 (5 bases). The V and J ends lost 3 bases and 7 bases respectively, with 14 bases between them. This CDR3 comprises 14 residues. The CDR3 region is CASSFPVRTHTQYF. The CDR3 coding sequence is TGTGCCAGCAGTTTTCCCGTAAGGACTCATACGCAGTATTTT.

There are many counts of this clonotype. The chain links TRBV7-9 to TRBJ2-3, with 9 nucleotides matching TRBD2. The length of the CDR3 is 16 residues. Per the germline V gene, CDR1 is SEHNR and CDR2 is FQNEAQ (reference sequence). J was trimmed by 5 bases and V by 5 bases; bases with no gene match: 11. The CDR3 sequence is CASSPPGRGGVDTQYF. Written as DNA, the CDR3 is TGTGCCAGCAGCCCCCCTGGGCGGGGGGGCGTAGATACGCAGTATTTT.

The chain employs TRBV3-1 and TRBJ2-7; D is unresolved. The V gene's germline CDR1 is LGHDT and CDR2 YNNKEL (reference sequence). V was trimmed by 4 bases and J by 4 bases, leaving 11 bases between them. The CDR3 has 13 residues. CDR3 residues: CASSPRMPYEQYF. As DNA, the CDR3 is TGTGCCAGCAGCCCCCGAATGCCGTACGAGCAGTACTTC.

This clonotype was seen at least ten times. The chain recombines TRBV5-1 with TRBJ2-2, with D possibly matching TRBD1 (6 bases). With 4 bases removed from V and 3 bases from J, the gap between germline ends came to 13 bases. In germline, CDR1 is SGHRS, CDR2 YFSETQ. The CDR3 length is 15 residues. The CDR3 DNA is TGCGCCAGCAGCGTGACAGGTTCGGACACCGGGGAGCTGTTTTTT. It is translated as CASSVTGSDTGELFF.

This clonotype was observed at least ten times. The chain combines TRBV7-9 with TRBJ1-1; 11 nucleotides line up with TRBD1. The CDR3 sequence is 16 residues long. The V gene's germline CDR1 is SEHNR and CDR2 FQNEAQ (reference sequence). V was clipped by 7 bases and J by 5 bases; unmatched bases: 12. CDR3 sequence reads: CASTLGQGAGGTEAFF. CDR3 sequence (DNA): TGTGCCAGCACCCTAGGACAGGGGGCGGGTGGGACTGAAGCTTTCTTT. The complete variable domain, with remaining parts taken from reference TRBV7-9 and TRBJ1-1, reads DTGVSQNPRHKITKRGQNVTFRCDPISEHNRLYWYRQTLGQGPEFLTYFQNEAQLEKSRLLSDRFSAERPKGSFSTLEIQRTEQGDSAMYLCASTLGQGAGGTEAFFGQGTRLTVV.

This clonotype was recorded at least ten times. This sequence joins TRBV5-1 and TRBJ2-2, with D tentatively TRBD1 (6 bases). Trimming cost V 4 bases and J 6 bases, with 10 bases left between them. Germline CDR1 SGHRS, CDR2 YFSETQ. The CDR3 contains 13 residues. DNA of the CDR3: TGCGCCAGCAGCACCACAGGGTCCGGGGAGCTGTTTTTT. Its protein product is CASSTTGSGELFF.

This clonotype was recorded a few times. The chain uses TRBV11-2 and TRBJ2-2; 11 nucleotides match TRBD1. CDR1 SGHAT and CDR2 FQNNGV come from the germline V gene. V shed 5 bases and J 6 bases; nucleotides not matched to a gene: 2. There are 14 residues in the CDR3. The CDR3 spells CASSGQGAAGELFF. CDR3 sequence (DNA): TGTGCCAGCAGCGGACAGGGGGCCGCCGGGGAGCTGTTTTTT.

In this sample, this clonotype turned up many times. This chain connects TRBV7-2 to TRBJ2-2; D call uncertain. Trimming took 1 base from V and 2 from J, leaving 5 bases between them. The CDR3 is made up of 14 amino acids. Germline loops: CDR1 SGHTA, CDR2 FQGNSA. Here the CDR3 DNA reads TGTGCCAGCAGCTTAGGCCTAAACACCGGGGAGCTGTTTTTT. Protein sequence: CASSLGLNTGELFF.